Below are 3 T cell receptor beta chains sequenced from a single sample in a study of blood T cell repertoires in COVID-19. Only in-frame clones appear in the TCRdb table, and some are missing; sequencing was by immunoSEQ multiplex PCR. The data contain roughly 340,000 clones, about 90% of them singletons. Sequencing input: peripheral blood. Every receptor here comes from a woman in her fifties or sixties with COVID-19, enrolled during active disease.

V gene TRBV30 combines with J gene TRBJ1-2; D gene ambiguous. The germline V and J ends were trimmed by 3 bases and 8 bases, with 22 bases remaining between them. CDR3 length: 15 amino acids. Germline loops: CDR1 GTSNPN, CDR2 SVGIG (reference sequence). This CDR3 reads CAWSDLLGGREGYTF. The CDR3 region has the DNA TGTGCCTGGAGCGATCTCCTCGGTGGTAGGGAGGGCTACACCTTC. The complete variable domain, with remaining parts taken from reference TRBV30 and TRBJ1-2, reads SQTIHQWPATLVQPVGSPLSLECTVEGTSNPNLYWYRQAAGRGLQLLFYSVGIGQISSEVPQNLSASRPQDRQFILSSKKLLLSDSGFYLCAWSDLLGGREGYTFGSGTRLTVV.

This chain connects TRBV6-5 to TRBJ2-3; 11 bases are a match to TRBD2. J was trimmed by 6 bases and V by 0 bases; bases with no gene match: 5. Germline lookup yields CDR1 MNHEY and CDR2 SVGAGI. This CDR3 spans 16 amino acids. CDR3 sequence: CASSYSELAGADTQYF. The CDR3 region has the DNA TGTGCCAGCAGTTACTCCGAACTAGCGGGAGCCGATACGCAGTATTTT.

This clone was seen a handful of times. A read error is likely, as this CDR3 ends without the conserved phenylalanine or tryptophan. It is unclear where the CDR3 begins or ends on the DNA, so no DNA is shown, and the CDR3 is as TCRdb lists it. J is TRBJ2-7 and V is TRBV6-5; the table's D call, TRBD1, has no DNA check behind it. Per the germline V gene, CDR1 is MNHEY and CDR2 is SVGAGI. The CDR3 is made up of 13 amino acids, end residues included. The CDR3 loop is CASSSRPGRGGNI.